Given below is one T cell receptor (beta chain) in context. The antigen is not known. The data are from a study of T cells after yellow fever vaccination. Overall study results and limits: Booster samples showed a return of most primary-vaccination clones (about 97% CD4, 85% to 90% CD8). Highly abundant clonotypes carried over from the bulk population could end up in FACS-sorted repertoires as contaminants. Overlap between CD4 and CD8 compartments was detected for a small share of clonotypes.

The CDR3 totals 15 residues. Trimming shortened V by 6 bases and J by 3 bases, and 18 bases separated the two germline ends. Germline assignment: CDR1 MNHNS and CDR2 SASEGT. UMIs were added to TCR cDNA along with a universal primer site when it was made by 5'RACE template switching. Using its own MiXCR run on the 5' RACE reads, TCRdb lists one record per CDR3 protein. The table lists around 400,000 distinct CDR3 sequences, roughly 11% of them singletons. V and J are TRBV6-1 and TRBJ2-7; possibly TRBD1 or TRBD2 for D (7 bases each). The receptor's source is a man younger than 30 who received the YFV17D yellow fever vaccine. The source material was PBMCs, sampled on the day of the first yellow fever vaccination. This CDR3 reads CASRRLPRGGYEQYF. DNA for the CDR3: TGTGCCAGCAGACGACTCCCCAGGGGGGGCTACGAGCAGTACTTC.